This entry lists 20 T cell receptor beta chains sequenced from one sample in a study of tissue T cells after allogeneic stem cell transplantation. Specified time point: mouse harvest day 14 after allogeneic transplant. Tail vein injection delivered 10^7 T-cell-depleted bone marrow cells and 10^6 splenic CD5+ T cells. The protocol was immunoSEQ multiplex PCR, while the TCRdb copy is restricted to in-frame clones and leaves out a portion. The table has around 1,800 clones, 45% to 50% seen once. Input material: gut tissue. These receptors were taken from a female BALB/c mouse given C57BL/6 T cells with graft-versus-host disease after an allogeneic hematopoietic cell transplant.

A note on this clone: The listed genes are named as in mouse. Read data end 1 residue before the CDR3 end; the end is taken from the germline J gene. The gene calls are TRBV12-1 and TRBJ2-4; the match to TRBD2 covers 10 bases. Germline V CDR1 and CDR2: SGHSN, HYEKVE. With 0 bases clipped from V and 1 base from J, the junction kept 3 bases outside the gene matches. The CDR3 is 16 residues long. The sequenced part of the CDR3 DNA is TGTGCCAGCTCTCTCGCCTGGGGGGGCGGTCAAAACACCTTGTAC. The encoded protein is CASSLAWGGGQNTLY. Given in full, the CDR3 is CASSLAWGGGQNTLYF.

This clone was counted a few times. All gene names here are mouse names. The missing CDR3 end, 1 residue past where the read stops, is filled in from the germline J gene. The rearrangement joins TRBV12-2 to TRBJ2-7; 10 nucleotides match TRBD2. The CDR3 runs to 15 residues. CDR1 SGHLS and CDR2 HYDKME come from the germline V gene. The ends lost 1 base at V and 0 bases at J; junction bases unmatched: 2. CDR3 DNA (partial): TGTGCCAGCTCTCTTGGACTGGGGGCCTCCTATGAACAGTAC. The encoded protein is CASSLGLGASYEQY. The whole CDR3 protein reads CASSLGLGASYEQYF.

Turning to this clone: The germline and genes are mouse ones. The read terminates 1 residue before the CDR3 end, so the remaining end is supplied by the germline J gene. V gene TRBV12-2 combines with J gene TRBJ2-1, with unresolved D. This CDR3 has 14 residues. Between the trimmed V and J ends, which lost 1 base and 1 base, there was a span of 7 bases. Germline CDR1 reads SGHLS; CDR2 reads HYDKME. CDR3 DNA (partial): TGTGCCAGCTCTCTTCGCGGAAACTATGCTGAGCAGTTC. This codes for CASSLRGNYAEQF. The complete CDR3 sequence is CASSLRGNYAEQFF.

The sample holds a few counts of this clone. Each gene name is a mouse one. The read falls 1 residue short of the CDR3 end, and the missing part is taken from the germline J gene. Other DNA sequences of this sample code for an identical CDR3. V usage is TRBV12-1 and J usage is TRBJ2-7; 11 nucleotides agree with TRBD2. Germline CDR1 SGHSN, CDR2 HYEKVE. J lost 5 bases, V lost 4 bases, and 9 bases had no gene match. This CDR3 contains 15 residues. This CDR3 is CASSPDWGASNEQYF. Partial CDR3 DNA: TGTGCCAGCTCGCCGGACTGGGGGGCTTCCAATGAACAGTAC.

Concerning this clone: Gene and germline names: mouse. The read ends 1 residue early relative to the CDR3; the germline J gene fills the gap. The chain carries TRBV13-2 and TRBJ1-2; D is unclear. V lost 5 bases and J lost 2, with 4 bases in between. The CDR3 length is 11 residues. Germline assignment: CDR1 NNHNN and CDR2 SYGAGS (reference sequence). CDR3 in amino acids: CASGENSDYTF. The CDR3 DNA, read in part, is TGTGCCAGCGGCGAGAACTCCGACTACACC.

Concerning this clone: Mouse germline and gene names are used. The read finishes 1 residue shy of the CDR3 end, and the germline J gene is used to complete it. The chain has TRBV31 and TRBJ1-4; 10 positions match TRBD1. The ends lost 0 bases at V and 3 bases at J; junction bases unmatched: 7. The CDR3 loop spans 17 amino acids. From germline, CDR1 is GKSSPN and CDR2 SITVG. CDR3 region: CAWSLSGTGAPNERLFF. CDR3 DNA (partial): TGTGCCTGGAGTCTATCCGGGACAGGGGCACCCAACGAAAGATTATTT.

This clone is deemed large. The gene names given are mouse names. The read halts 1 residue ahead of the CDR3 end, with the missing end drawn from the germline J gene. This rearrangement joins TRBV4 to TRBJ2-5; 9 nucleotides match TRBD1. Germline V gene data show CDR1 as LGHDT and CDR2 as YNNKQL (reference sequence). J gave up 2 bases and V 5 bases, and 5 bases lay outside the gene matches. This CDR3 has 15 amino acids. This chain's CDR3 is CASSHRDRVQDTQYF. Partial CDR3 DNA: TGTGCCAGCAGCCACCGGGACAGGGTCCAAGACACCCAGTAC.

To note about this clone: Gene labels here are mouse ones. The CDR3 sequence: CASSYDWGANTGQLYF. The CDR3 bases that were read are TGTGCCAGCAGCTATGACTGGGGGGCAAACACCGGGCAGCTCTAC. This chain joins TRBV13-3 and TRBJ2-2; 10 bases match TRBD2. The read ends 1 residue early relative to the CDR3; the germline J gene fills the gap. With 5 bases clipped from V and 0 bases from J, the junction kept 4 bases outside the gene matches. This CDR3 has 16 amino acids. From germline, CDR1 is NNHDY and CDR2 SYVADS.

Concerning this clone: Gene names are the mouse ones. The observed sequence ends 1 residue before the CDR3 terminus, with the missing tail filled in from the germline J gene. The rearrangement links TRBV23 to TRBJ2-7; TRBD2 is taken as the D call from the table, unchecked against the DNA. This CDR3 comprises 15 residues. CDR1 is KGHTA and CDR2 is FQNQQP in the germline V gene. CDR3 in amino acids: CSSSQDWGFSYEQYF. CDR3 DNA (partial): TGCTCCAGCAGTCAGGACTGGGGGTTCTCCTATGAACAGTAC.

Concerning this clone itself: Here the gene names and germline are mouse. The CDR3 end is not reached by the read, which stops 1 residue before it; the germline J gene fills it in. J is TRBJ1-6 and V is TRBV26; 7 positions match TRBD1. TRBJ1-6 is treated as an ORF (open reading frame) with a function not yet certain. Germline V gene sequence: CDR1 KGHPV, CDR2 FQNQEV (reference sequence). The CDR3 runs 15 residues. Unmatched junction bases numbered 7, after V lost 4 bases and J lost 7 bases. The covered CDR3 bases are TGTGCCAGCAGTCAAGAGGGGGCGAGGAATTCGCCCCTCTAC. This translates into CASSQEGARNSPLY. The CDR3 in its entirety is CASSQEGARNSPLYF.

This clone is categorized as large (0.1 to 1%). The gene names given are mouse names. The observed sequence ends 1 residue before the CDR3 terminus, with the missing tail filled in from the germline J gene. The rearrangement joins TRBV16 to TRBJ2-7, with TRBD1 as a possible D gene (6 bases). This CDR3 is 12 amino acids long. V was cut by 4 bases and J by 4 bases, with 8 bases left in between. Germline V gene lookup returns CDR1 SGHSA and CDR2 FRNQAP. The covered CDR3 bases are TGTGCAAGCAGCTCGGGACAATATGAACAGTAC. Its translation: CASSSGQYEQY. The complete CDR3 reads CASSSGQYEQYF.

This clone ranks as medium-sized. Mouse names are used for the genes. The read comes to an end 1 residue before the CDR3 does, leaving the germline J gene to fill in the end. The chain couples TRBV13-1 to TRBJ1-4; D gene uncertain. V lost 3 bases and J 3 bases, leaving 6 bases between the germline ends. Germline V lookup: CDR1 NSHNY, CDR2 SYGAGN. The CDR3 is made up of 13 amino acids. Partial CDR3 DNA: TGTGCCAGCAGTGGGGTGGCCAACGAAAGATTATTT. This translates into CASSGVANERLF. The full CDR3 reads CASSGVANERLFF. Variable domain in full (rest from reference TRBV13-1 and TRBJ1-4): EAAVTQSPRNKVTVTGGNVTLSCRQTNSHNYMYWYRQDTGHGLRLIHYSYGAGNLRIGDVPDGYKATRTTQEDFFLLLELASPSQTSLYFCASSGVANERLFFGHGTKLSVL.

This clone is medium-sized within its sample. Gene and germline names: mouse. The DNA ends 1 residue before the CDR3 does, and the rest of the CDR3 is filled in from the germline J gene. V gene TRBV5 combines with J gene TRBJ2-1; tentatively, D is TRBD1 (6 bases). Germline values: CDR1 LGHNA, CDR2 YNLKQL (reference sequence). Trimming removed 1 base from V and 3 bases from J, with 10 bases in between. This CDR3 comprises 15 residues. CDR3 loop: CASSQGRGTYAEQFF. Partial CDR3 DNA: TGTGCCAGCAGCCAAGGAAGGGGGACCTATGCTGAGCAGTTC.

This clone was seen a handful of times. A far larger clone lies a single base away; this is likely a read error. Gene names refer to mouse genes. With the read ending 1 residue before the CDR3 end, the germline J gene is used to fill in that end. V gene TRBV13-3 combines with J gene TRBJ2-1, with D maybe TRBD2 (5 bases). Germline assignment: CDR1 NNHDY and CDR2 SYVADS. The V end was cut by 7 bases, the J end by 3 bases, with 11 bases between. This CDR3 has 13 residues. CDR3 in amino acids: CASCAGIYAEQFF. Incomplete CDR3 DNA: TGTGCCAGCTGTGCTGGGATCTATGCTGAGCAGTTC.

This clone was observed a few times. The germline and genes are mouse ones. The missing CDR3 end, 1 residue past where the read stops, is filled in from the germline J gene. The V and J genes are TRBV15 and TRBJ2-2, with 7 bases identical to TRBD2. The V gene end was trimmed by 3 bases and the J gene end by 0 bases; junction bases not matched to a gene: 1. The CDR3 covers 15 residues. Germline CDR1 reads SGHND; CDR2 reads FRSKSL. Here the CDR3 reads CASSLGGANTGQLYF. Incomplete CDR3 DNA: TGTGCCAGCAGTTTGGGGGGGGCAAACACCGGGCAGCTCTAC. Combining the CDR3 with reference TRBV15 and TRBJ2-2 gives the whole variable domain DAGVTQTPRHEVAEKGQTIILKCEPVSGHNDLFWYRQTKIQGLELLSYFRSKSLMEDGGAFKDRFKAEMLNSSFSTLKIQPTEPKDSAVYLCASSLGGANTGQLYFGEGSKLTVL.

This clone was picked up a small number of times. Gene names are the mouse ones. The read falls 1 residue short of the CDR3 end, and the missing part is taken from the germline J gene. The J gene is TRBJ2-7, the V gene TRBV5; D is uncertain. The CDR3 extends over 15 amino acids. CDR1 is LGHNA and CDR2 is YNLKQL in the germline V gene (reference sequence). Trimming removed 0 bases at V and 0 bases at J, with 9 bases between. CDR3 residues: CASSQDTQSSYEQYF. The part of the CDR3 DNA that was read is TGTGCCAGCAGCCAAGATACGCAGAGCTCCTATGAACAGTAC.

About this clone itself: Any gene name here is a mouse gene name. The read stops 1 residue short of the end of the CDR3; the missing end is completed from the germline J gene. V and J are TRBV12-1 and TRBJ2-5, with 12 bases identical to TRBD2. CDR3 size: 14 residues. The germline V gene encodes CDR1 SGHSN and CDR2 HYEKVE. V shed 6 bases, J shed 6 bases, and the junction held 6 bases outside the gene matches. CDR3 DNA, as far as it was read: TGTGCCAGCCAAGACTGGGGGGGCGCCGACACCCAGTAC. This translates into CASQDWGGADTQY. The whole CDR3 protein is CASQDWGGADTQYF.

By share, this clone ranks as large. Gene and germline names: mouse. Sequencing ends 1 residue short of the CDR3 end; the germline J gene provides the rest. This chain joins TRBV31 and TRBJ1-3; the match to TRBD1 covers 7 bases. Looked up from germline, CDR1 is GKSSPN and CDR2 is SITVG. With 1 base clipped from V and 1 base from J, the junction kept 1 base outside the gene matches. The CDR3 loop spans 14 amino acids. CDR3 DNA, as far as it was read: TGTGCCTGGAGTCAACAGGGGTCTGGAAATACGCTCTAT. The encoded protein is CAWSQQGSGNTLY. The complete CDR3 protein is CAWSQQGSGNTLYF. Full variable domain (outside the CDR3, taken from reference TRBV31 and TRBJ1-3): AQTIHQWPVAEIKAVGSPLSLGCTIKGKSSPNLYWYWQATGGTLQQLFYSITVGQVESVVQLNLSASRPKDDQFILSTEKLLLSHSGFYLCAWSQQGSGNTLYFGEGSRLIVV.

Note on this clone: Gene names and germline refer to mouse. The read terminates 1 residue ahead of where the CDR3 ends, so the germline J gene completes it. This sequence joins TRBV26 and TRBJ2-5, with D hard to call. The V and J ends lost 1 base and 3 bases respectively, with 5 bases between them. This CDR3 has 13 residues. CDR1 KGHPV and CDR2 FQNQEV come from the germline V gene (reference sequence). CDR3 region: CASSLFSQDTQYF. Partial CDR3 DNA: TGTGCCAGCAGTCTGTTTTCGCAAGACACCCAGTAC.

As concerns this clone: The listed genes are named as in mouse. The read terminates 1 residue before the CDR3 end, so the remaining end is supplied by the germline J gene. The rearrangement joins TRBV26 to TRBJ2-7, with 7 bases matching TRBD1. V shed 6 bases, J shed 6 bases, and the junction held 8 bases outside the gene matches. Germline CDR1 reads KGHPV; CDR2 reads FQNQEV (reference sequence). This CDR3 is 13 amino acids long. The CDR3 loop is CASSRQGKSEQYF. The sequenced CDR3 bases are TGTGCCAGCAGCCGACAGGGTAAGAGTGAACAGTAC.